This T cell receptor (beta chain) was sequenced in a study of blood T cell repertoires in COVID-19. The data were produced by immunoSEQ multiplex PCR, yet TCRdb's version contains in-frame clones alone and is incomplete. The sample includes some 110,000 clones, roughly 88% of them seen just once. This CDR3 spans 15 amino acids. Trimming removed 3 bases at V and 7 bases at J, with 16 bases between. Germline V gives CDR1 DFQATT, CDR2 SNEGSKA (reference sequence). The material sequenced was peripheral blood. This receptor was taken from a woman aged 70-85 years with acute or convalescent COVID-19. The V call is TRBV20-1, the J call TRBJ1-6; no definite D call. The CDR3 bases are TGCAGTGCTAGTTCGTCCGGTCTCGAGAATTCACCCCTCCACTTT. Residues: CSASSSGLENSPLHF.